This entry features one T cell receptor (beta chain) sequence. Authors' data handling: From reference gene primer amplification, estimates of nucleated cell counts were derived. Sequencing used immunoSEQ multiplex PCR; TCRdb keeps in-frame clones, though not all of them. V, J and clone size derive from that table, while D and trimming were established from the DNA sequence. Found here are about 150,000 clones, about 86% of them singletons; the top ten hold around 7%. These data come from a study of blood T cell repertoires in COVID-19. Study at large: The United States, Italy and Spain supplied acute and convalescent COVID-19 samples. In each case, the material was cDNA or gDNA derived from T cells, B-cell-depleted T cells, or PBMCs.

The source material was peripheral blood. The receptor's source is a man aged 45-65 years with active or convalescent COVID-19.

The CDR3 DNA follows: TGTGCCAGTAGTGTCCTTAGCGGGAGCACCGGGGAGCTGTTTTTT. It is translated as CASSVLSGSTGELFF. This chain uses TRBV19 with TRBJ2-2, with TRBD2 matching over 9 bases. The length of the CDR3 is 15 residues. The germline CDR1 and CDR2 sequences are LNHDA and SQIVND (reference sequence). V shed 5 bases, J shed 4 bases, and the junction held 5 bases outside the gene matches.